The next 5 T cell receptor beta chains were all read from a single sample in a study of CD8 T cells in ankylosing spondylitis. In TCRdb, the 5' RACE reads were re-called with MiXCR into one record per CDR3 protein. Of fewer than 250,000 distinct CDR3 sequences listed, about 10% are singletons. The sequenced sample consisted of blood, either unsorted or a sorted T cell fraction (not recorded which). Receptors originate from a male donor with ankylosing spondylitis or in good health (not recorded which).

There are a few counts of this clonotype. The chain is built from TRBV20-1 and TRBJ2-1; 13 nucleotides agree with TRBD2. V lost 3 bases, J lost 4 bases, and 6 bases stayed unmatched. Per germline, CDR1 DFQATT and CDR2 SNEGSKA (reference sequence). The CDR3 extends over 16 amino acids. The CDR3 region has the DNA TGCAGTGCTAGCACCGCGGGACTAGCGGGGTACAATGAGCAGTTCTTC. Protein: CSASTAGLAGYNEQFF.

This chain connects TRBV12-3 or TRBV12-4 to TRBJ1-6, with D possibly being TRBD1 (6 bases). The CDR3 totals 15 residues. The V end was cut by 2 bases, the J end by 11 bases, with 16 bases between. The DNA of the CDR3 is TGTGCCAGCAGTTTAAGGCAGGGGTGGAATCCACCCCTCCACTTT. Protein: CASSLRQGWNPPLHF.

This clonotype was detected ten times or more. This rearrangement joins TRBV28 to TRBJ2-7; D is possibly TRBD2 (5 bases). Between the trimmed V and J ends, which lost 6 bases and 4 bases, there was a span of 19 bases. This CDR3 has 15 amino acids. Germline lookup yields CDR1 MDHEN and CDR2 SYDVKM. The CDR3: CASSLVSGREYEQYF. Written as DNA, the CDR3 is TGTGCCAGCAGCCTCGTCTCCGGAAGGGAGTACGAGCAGTACTTC.

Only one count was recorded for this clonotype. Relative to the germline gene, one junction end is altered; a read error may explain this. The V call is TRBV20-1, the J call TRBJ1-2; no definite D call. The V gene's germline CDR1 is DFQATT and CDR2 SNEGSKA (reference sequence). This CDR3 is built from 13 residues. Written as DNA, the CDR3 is TGCAATGCTAGAGTCCAGGCGAGAGATGGCCACACCTTC. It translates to CNARVQARDGHTF.

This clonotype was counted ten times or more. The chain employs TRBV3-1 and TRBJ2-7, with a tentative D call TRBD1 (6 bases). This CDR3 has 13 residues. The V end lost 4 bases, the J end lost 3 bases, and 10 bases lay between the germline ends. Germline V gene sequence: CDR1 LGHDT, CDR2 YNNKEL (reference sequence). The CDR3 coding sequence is TGTGCCAGCAGCCCGACAGGTAACTACGAGCAGTACTTC. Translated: CASSPTGNYEQYF.